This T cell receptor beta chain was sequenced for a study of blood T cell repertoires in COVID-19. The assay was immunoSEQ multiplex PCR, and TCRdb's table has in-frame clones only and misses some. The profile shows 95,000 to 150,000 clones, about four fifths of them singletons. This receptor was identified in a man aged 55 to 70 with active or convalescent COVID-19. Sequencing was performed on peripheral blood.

CDR3 coding DNA: TGCGCCAGCAGCTTGGGGGGGACTAGCGGGAGGGCCTACGAGCAGTACTTC. Amino acid sequence: CASSLGGTSGRAYEQYF. The rearrangement uses TRBV5-1 and TRBJ2-7; TRBD2 agrees at 16 bases. This CDR3 region has 17 residues. The ends lost 0 bases at V and 2 bases at J; junction bases unmatched: 2. The germline CDR1 and CDR2 sequences are SGHRS and YFSETQ. The full variable domain, rest sourced from reference TRBV5-1 and TRBJ2-7, is KAGVTQTPRYLIKTRGQQVTLSCSPISGHRSVSWYQQTPGQGLQFLFEYFSETQRNKGNFPGRFSGRQFSNSRSEMNVSTLELGDSALYLCASSLGGTSGRAYEQYFGPGTRLTVT.